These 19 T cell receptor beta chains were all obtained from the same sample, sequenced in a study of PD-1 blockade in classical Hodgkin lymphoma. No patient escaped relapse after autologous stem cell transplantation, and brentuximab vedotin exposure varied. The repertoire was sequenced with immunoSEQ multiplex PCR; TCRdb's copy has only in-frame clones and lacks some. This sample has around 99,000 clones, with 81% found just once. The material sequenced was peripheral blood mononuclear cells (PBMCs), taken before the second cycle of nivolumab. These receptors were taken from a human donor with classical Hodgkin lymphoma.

CDR3 loop: CASSRVGRALGGYTF. As DNA, the CDR3 is TGTGCCAGCAGTAGGGTCGGCAGGGCTCTCGGTGGCTACACCTTC. J is TRBJ1-2 and V is TRBV6-5; D is possibly TRBD1 (5 bases). Germline V gene data show CDR1 as MNHEY and CDR2 as SVGAGI. V shed 5 bases and J shed 7 bases, with 20 bases lying between them. This CDR3 spans 15 amino acids.

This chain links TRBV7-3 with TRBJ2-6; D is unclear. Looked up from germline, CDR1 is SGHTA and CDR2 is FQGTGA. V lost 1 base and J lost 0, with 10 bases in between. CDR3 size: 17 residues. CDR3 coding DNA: TGTGCCAGCAGCTTAATTGGGCGGATCTCTGGGGCCAACGTCCTGACTTTC. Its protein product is CASSLIGRISGANVLTF.

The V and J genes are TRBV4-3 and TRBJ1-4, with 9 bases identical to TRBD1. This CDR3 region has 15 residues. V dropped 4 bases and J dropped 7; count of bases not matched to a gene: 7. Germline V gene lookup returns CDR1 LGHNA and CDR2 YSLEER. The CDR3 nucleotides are TGCGCCAGCAGCCTCCGGGACAGGGCGTTTGAAAAACTGTTTTTT. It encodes CASSLRDRAFEKLFF.

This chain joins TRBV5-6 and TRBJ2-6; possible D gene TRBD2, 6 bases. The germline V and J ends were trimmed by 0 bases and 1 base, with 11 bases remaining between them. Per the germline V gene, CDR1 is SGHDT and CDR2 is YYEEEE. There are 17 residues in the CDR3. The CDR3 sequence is CASSLGGLQSGANVLTF. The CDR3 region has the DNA TGTGCCAGCAGCTTGGGCGGACTACAGTCTGGGGCCAACGTCCTGACTTTC.

The CDR3 coding sequence is TGTGCCAGCTCAGCCCAGGGGGCGGAGGGCTACACCTTC. Translation: CASSAQGAEGYTF. The V and J genes are TRBV18 and TRBJ1-2; 8 nucleotides match TRBD1. Per the germline V gene, CDR1 is KGHSH and CDR2 is LQKENI. This CDR3 contains 13 residues. V shed 5 bases and J 8 bases; nucleotides not matched to a gene: 7.

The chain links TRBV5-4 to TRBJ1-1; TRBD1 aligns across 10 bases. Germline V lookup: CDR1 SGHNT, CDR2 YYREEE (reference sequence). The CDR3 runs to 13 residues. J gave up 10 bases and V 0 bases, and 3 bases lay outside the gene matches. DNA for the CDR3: TGTGCCAGCAGCTTGGGCGGGACAGGGGCAGCTTTCTTT. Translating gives CASSLGGTGAAFF.

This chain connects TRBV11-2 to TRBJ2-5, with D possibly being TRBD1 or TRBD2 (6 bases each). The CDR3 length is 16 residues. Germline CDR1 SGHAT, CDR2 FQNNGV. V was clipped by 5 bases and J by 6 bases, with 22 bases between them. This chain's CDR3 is CASSAQRAGGGKTQYF. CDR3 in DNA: TGTGCCAGCAGCGCCCAGAGGGCTGGAGGGGGGAAGACCCAGTACTTC.

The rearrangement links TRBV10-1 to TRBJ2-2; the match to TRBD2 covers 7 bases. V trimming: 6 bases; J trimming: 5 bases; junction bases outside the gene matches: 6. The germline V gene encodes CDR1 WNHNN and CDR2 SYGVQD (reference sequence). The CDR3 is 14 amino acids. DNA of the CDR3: TGCGCCAGCAGAGCATCGGGGGGTACCGGGGAGCTGTTTTTT. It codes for CASRASGGTGELFF.

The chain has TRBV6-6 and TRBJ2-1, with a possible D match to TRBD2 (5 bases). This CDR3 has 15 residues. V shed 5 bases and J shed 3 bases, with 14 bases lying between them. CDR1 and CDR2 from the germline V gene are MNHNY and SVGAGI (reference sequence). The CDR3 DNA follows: TGTGCCAGCAGTCCCTCACTAGGACTCTACAATGAGCAGTTCTTC. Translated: CASSPSLGLYNEQFF.

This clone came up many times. CDR3 amino acids: CASQPRGSYQPQHF. Here the CDR3 DNA reads TGTGCCAGCCAACCCAGGGGGAGTTATCAGCCCCAGCATTTT. V usage is TRBV19 and J usage is TRBJ1-5; 7 nucleotides align to TRBD1. This CDR3 contains 14 residues. The germline CDR1 and CDR2 sequences are LNHDA and SQIVND (reference sequence). Unmatched junction bases numbered 10, after V lost 9 bases and J lost 5 bases.

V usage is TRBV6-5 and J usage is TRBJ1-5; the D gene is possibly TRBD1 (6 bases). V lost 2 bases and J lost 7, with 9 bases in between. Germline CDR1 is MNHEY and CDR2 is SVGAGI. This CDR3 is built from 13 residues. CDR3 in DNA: TGTGCCAGCAGTTACGGGGGGCGCCAGCCCCAGCATTTT. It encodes CASSYGGRQPQHF.

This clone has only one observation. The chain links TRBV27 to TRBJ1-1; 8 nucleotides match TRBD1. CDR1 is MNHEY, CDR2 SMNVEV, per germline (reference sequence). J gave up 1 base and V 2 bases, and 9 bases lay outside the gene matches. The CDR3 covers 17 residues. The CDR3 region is CASSLTQDRAGNTEAFF. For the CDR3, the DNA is TGTGCCAGCAGTTTAACCCAGGACAGGGCAGGGAACACTGAAGCTTTCTTT.

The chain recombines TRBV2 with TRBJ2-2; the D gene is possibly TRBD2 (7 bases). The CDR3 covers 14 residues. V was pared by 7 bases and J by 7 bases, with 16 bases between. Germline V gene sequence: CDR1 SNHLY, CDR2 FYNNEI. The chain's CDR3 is CASTERGGVGELFF. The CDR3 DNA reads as TGTGCCAGCACCGAAAGGGGGGGTGTCGGGGAGCTGTTTTTT.

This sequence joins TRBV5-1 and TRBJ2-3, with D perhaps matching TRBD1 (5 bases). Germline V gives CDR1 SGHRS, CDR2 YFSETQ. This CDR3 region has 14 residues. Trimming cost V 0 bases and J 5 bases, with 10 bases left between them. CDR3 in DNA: TGCGCCAGCAGCTTGGGGGGCCTGGAAGATACGCAGTATTTT. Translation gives CASSLGGLEDTQYF.

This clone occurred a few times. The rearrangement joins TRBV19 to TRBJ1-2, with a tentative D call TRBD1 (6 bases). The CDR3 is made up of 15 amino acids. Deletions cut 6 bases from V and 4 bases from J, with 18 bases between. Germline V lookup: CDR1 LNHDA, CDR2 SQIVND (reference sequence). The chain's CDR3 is CASSGTGYKTYGYTF. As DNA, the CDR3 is TGTGCCAGTAGCGGTACAGGGTACAAAACCTATGGCTACACCTTC.

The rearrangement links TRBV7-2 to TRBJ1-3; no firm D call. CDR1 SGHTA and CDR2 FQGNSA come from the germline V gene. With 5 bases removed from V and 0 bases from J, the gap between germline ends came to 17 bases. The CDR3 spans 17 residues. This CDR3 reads CASSARGSFPSGNTIYF. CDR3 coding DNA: TGTGCCAGCAGCGCCAGAGGCTCGTTTCCCTCTGGAAACACCATATATTTT. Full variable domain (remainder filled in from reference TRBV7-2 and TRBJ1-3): GAGVSQSPSNKVTEKGKDVELRCDPISGHTALYWYRQSLGQGLEFLIYFQGNSAPDKSGLPSDRFSAERTGGSVSTLTIQRTQQEDSAVYLCASSARGSFPSGNTIYFGEGSWLTVV.

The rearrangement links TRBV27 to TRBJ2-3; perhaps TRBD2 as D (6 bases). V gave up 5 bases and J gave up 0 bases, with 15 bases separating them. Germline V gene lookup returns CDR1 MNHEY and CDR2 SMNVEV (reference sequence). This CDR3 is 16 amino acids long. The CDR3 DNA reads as TGTGCCAGCAGTCCCGGGGGTGGTCCTAGCACAGATACGCAGTATTTT. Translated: CASSPGGGPSTDTQYF.

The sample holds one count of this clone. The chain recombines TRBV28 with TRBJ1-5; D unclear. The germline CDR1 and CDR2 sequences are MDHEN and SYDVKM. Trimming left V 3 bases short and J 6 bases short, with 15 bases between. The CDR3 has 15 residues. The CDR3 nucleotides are TGTGCCAGCAGTTTTTGGGTGACCTCGGGTCAGCCCCAGCATTTT. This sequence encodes CASSFWVTSGQPQHF.

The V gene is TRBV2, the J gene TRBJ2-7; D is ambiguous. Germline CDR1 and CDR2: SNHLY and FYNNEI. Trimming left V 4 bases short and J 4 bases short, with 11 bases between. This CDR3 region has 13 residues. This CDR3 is CASSAAPVYEQYF. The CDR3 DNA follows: TGTGCCAGCAGTGCGGCGCCCGTGTACGAGCAGTACTTC.